This T cell receptor (beta chain) was observed in a study of shared clonotypes between healthy human individuals. Study-wide results and caveats: On the whole, naive subsets had larger estimated richness than memory subsets had.

Healthy and HIV-negative, the adult donors had no recent acute infections or vaccinations. In regard to this clone: Its specificity is unknown. This sample includes further DNA sequences coding for the same CDR3.

There are 11 residues in the CDR3. Germline CDR1 MGHDK, CDR2 SYGVNS. V was shortened by 3 bases and J by 3 bases, with 2 bases between the two germline ends. Method: immunoSEQ multiplex PCR; TCRdb's copy keeps in-frame clones and lacks some. The sample lists around 1.6 million clones, 95% to 99% occurring once. Sequencing was performed on naive CD4+ T cells sorted from blood. The subset was: CD45RA+ positively selected. The chain combines TRBV25-1 with TRBJ1-2; no definite D call. The TCR originated in a man younger than 45 in good health. The CDR3 here is CASSEYYGYTF. The CDR3 coding sequence is TGTGCCAGCAGTGAGTACTATGGCTACACCTTC.